The 7 T cell receptor beta chains presented below share a single source sample, sequenced in a study of blood T cell repertoires in COVID-19. Only in-frame clones appear in the TCRdb table, and some are missing; sequencing was by immunoSEQ multiplex PCR. The sample lists 200,000 to 300,000 clones; around 90% were seen once. The sample was peripheral blood. These receptors were obtained from a woman aged 40-49 years with acute or convalescent COVID-19.

The chain recombines TRBV6-5 with TRBJ2-3, with no clear D. The V gene's germline CDR1 is MNHEY and CDR2 SVGAGI. The CDR3 sequence is 13 residues long. V shed 2 bases and J shed 6 bases, with 9 bases lying between them. This CDR3 reads CASSYNTEDTQYF. CDR3 nucleotides: TGTGCCAGCAGTTACAATACGGAGGATACGCAGTATTTT.

J is TRBJ2-5 and V is TRBV7-3, with 9 bases fitting TRBD2. The CDR3 sequence is 15 residues long. V shed 2 bases, J shed 10 bases, and the junction held 11 bases outside the gene matches. Germline CDR1 reads SGHTA; CDR2 reads FQGTGA. CDR3 residues: CASSLEASGVPSQYF. The CDR3 DNA is TGTGCCAGCAGCTTAGAGGCTAGCGGGGTGCCGAGCCAGTACTTC.

J is TRBJ1-1 and V is TRBV5-1; D is possibly TRBD1 (6 bases). The CDR3 contains 15 residues. The V gene's germline CDR1 is SGHRS and CDR2 YFSETQ. V gave up 4 bases and J gave up 6 bases, with 19 bases separating them. CDR3 in DNA: TGCGCCAGCAGCCTATCAGGGGCGGTGGGTCCTGAAGCTTTCTTT. Translating gives CASSLSGAVGPEAFF.

The chain uses TRBV10-3 and TRBJ2-7, with 14 positions matching TRBD2. The J segment lost 0 bases and the V segment lost 4 bases, leaving 2 bases of the junction unmatched. The CDR3 loop spans 16 amino acids. In germline, CDR1 is ENHRY, CDR2 SYGVKD. CDR3 residues: CAISGGTSGGSYEQYV. CDR3 bases: TGTGCCATCAGTGGGGGGACTAGCGGGGGCTCCTACGAGCAGTACGTC.

The chain links TRBV5-6 to TRBJ2-3, with 11 bases fitting TRBD2. This CDR3 comprises 15 residues. Trimming cost V 2 bases and J 1 base; bases outside gene matches: 0. In germline, CDR1 is SGHDT, CDR2 YYEEEE. CDR3 in amino acids: CASSLLAGGTDTQYF. CDR3 DNA: TGTGCCAGCAGCTTACTAGCGGGGGGCACAGATACGCAGTATTTT.

The CDR3 sequence: CASRPGQGSSYEQYV. CDR3 bases: TGTGCCAGCAGACCGGGACAGGGGTCCTCCTACGAGCAGTACGTC. V is TRBV6-6 and J is TRBJ2-7, with 10 bases aligning to TRBD1. The CDR3 runs to 15 residues. Germline V CDR1 and CDR2: MNHNY, SVGAGI (reference sequence). V dropped 6 bases and J dropped 0; count of bases not matched to a gene: 5.

The V gene is TRBV7-2, the J gene TRBJ2-5, with 8 bases aligning to TRBD2. CDR1 and CDR2 from the germline V gene are SGHTA and FQGNSA. CDR3 size: 15 residues. The V gene end was trimmed by 4 bases and the J gene end by 0 bases; junction bases not matched to a gene: 4. In DNA form, the CDR3 reads TGTGCCAGCAGCTACGGGAGGGGGAACCAAGAGACCCAGTACTTC. Its translation: CASSYGRGNQETQYF.